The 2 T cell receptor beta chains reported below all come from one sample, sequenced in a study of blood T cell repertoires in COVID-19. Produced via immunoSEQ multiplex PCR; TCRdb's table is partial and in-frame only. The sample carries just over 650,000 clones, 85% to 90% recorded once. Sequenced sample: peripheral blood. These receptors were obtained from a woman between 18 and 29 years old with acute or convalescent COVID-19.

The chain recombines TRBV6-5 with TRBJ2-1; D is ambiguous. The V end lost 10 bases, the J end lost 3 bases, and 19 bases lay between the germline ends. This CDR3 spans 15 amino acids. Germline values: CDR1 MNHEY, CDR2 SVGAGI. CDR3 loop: CATSRGAVGYNEQFF. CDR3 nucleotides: TGTGCCACCTCCCGCGGCGCGGTGGGCTACAATGAGCAGTTCTTC.

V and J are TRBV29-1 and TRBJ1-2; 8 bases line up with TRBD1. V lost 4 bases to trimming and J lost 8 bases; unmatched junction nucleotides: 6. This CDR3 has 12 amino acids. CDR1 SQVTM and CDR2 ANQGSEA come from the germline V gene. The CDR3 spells CSVAGGQGGYTF. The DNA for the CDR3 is TGCAGCGTTGCAGGGGGCCAGGGAGGCTACACCTTC.